Sequencing of this TCR beta chain was carried out in a study of T cells in Graves' hyperthyroidism and ophthalmopathy. Background on the study: Peripheral blood specimens were obtained at initial diagnosis, prior to any treatment.

Regions amplified from RNA transcripts were the TCR beta CDR3 regions. Initially, a first-round RT-PCR of the TCR CDR3 employed the HTBI primer set. TCRdb analysed the multiplex PCR reads with MiXCR anew, one entry per CDR3 protein. Among some 420,000 distinct CDR3 sequences listed, roughly an eighth were seen once. Whole-study findings and limits: Progression to ophthalmopathy was predicted a median of roughly 6.6 months early.

Germline values: CDR1 SGHNT, CDR2 YYREEE (reference sequence). The CDR3 extends over 14 amino acids. The V end lost 4 bases, the J end lost 1 base, and 11 bases lay between the germline ends. This clonotype has just a few counts. Its antigen is not identified. Over 18 months, lack of ophthalmopathy progression marked Graves' hyperthyroidism as stable. Diagnoses rested on clinical symptoms, serum thyroxine and TRAb, thyroid ultrasound and orbital computed tomography. The sequencing sample was made of blood. This rearrangement joins TRBV5-4 to TRBJ1-1; D is unclear. This TCR derives from a young woman with Graves' hyperthyroidism. Here the CDR3 DNA reads TGTGCCAGCAGCGTAAGTGGGAGGAACACTGAAGCTTTCTTT. Residues: CASSVSGRNTEAFF.